The 10 T cell receptor beta chains reported below all come from one sample, sequenced in a study of cytomegalovirus exposure and HLA in healthy donors. A multiplex PCR was run with 60 Vbeta primers and 13 Jbeta primers. Sequenced by immunoSEQ multiplex PCR; TCRdb stores in-frame clones only, minus some. Among roughly 160,000 clones listed, roughly 85% were seen once. The sequencing input was PBMCs. All receptors derive from a man in his forties in good health and CMV-seronegative.

The J gene is TRBJ2-1, the V gene TRBV5-1; TRBD2 aligns across 7 bases. The CDR3 is 14 amino acids. Unmatched junction bases numbered 6, after V lost 3 bases and J lost 6 bases. Germline CDR1 is SGHRS and CDR2 is YFSETQ. DNA for the CDR3: TGCGCCAGCAGCTCCCCTGGGAGGGGCAATGAGCAGTTCTTC. Its protein product is CASSSPGRGNEQFF.

In regard to this clone: The junction and the germline gene differ at one end; a read error may be behind it. The rearrangement links TRBV28 to TRBJ2-6, with 9 bases that match TRBD1. The CDR3 contains 19 residues. CDR1 and CDR2 from the germline V gene are MDHEN and SYDVKM. The CDR3 region is CASSWGPGQGLSGANGLTF. Written as DNA, the CDR3 is TGTGCCAGCAGTTGGGGCCCGGGACAGGGACTCTCTGGGGCCAACGGCCTGACTTTC.

About this clone: The junction shows a germline mismatch at one end, possibly a read error. The V and J genes are TRBV7-9 and TRBJ2-3, with 8 positions matching TRBD2. CDR3 size: 16 residues. The germline V gene has CDR1 SEHNR and CDR2 FQNEAQ (reference sequence). The CDR3 reads CSSSLFPSGSTDTQYF. CDR3 sequence (DNA): TGTTCCAGCAGCCTATTCCCTAGCGGGAGCACAGATACGCAGTATTTT.

This rearrangement joins TRBV5-1 to TRBJ2-1; D perhaps matches TRBD2 (6 bases). Deletions cut 6 bases from V and 2 bases from J, with 15 bases between. Germline values: CDR1 SGHRS, CDR2 YFSETQ. CDR3 length equals 15 residues. CDR3 protein: CASKTRESAYNEQFF. CDR3 coding DNA: TGCGCCAGCAAAACCCGGGAGTCAGCCTACAATGAGCAGTTCTTC.

The chain recombines TRBV6-4 with TRBJ1-6, with 7 bases identical to TRBD1. The CDR3 consists of 16 residues. V dropped 6 bases and J dropped 7; count of bases not matched to a gene: 12. Germline V gives CDR1 MRHNA, CDR2 SNTAGT. CDR3 protein: CASRRNPGQSNSPLHF. The CDR3 nucleotides read TGTGCCAGCAGACGAAACCCGGGACAGTCAAATTCACCCCTCCACTTT.

This chain links TRBV28 with TRBJ2-2; 10 bases fit TRBD1. CDR3 length equals 15 residues. Germline CDR1 is MDHEN and CDR2 is SYDVKM. V shed 3 bases, J shed 7 bases, and the junction held 5 bases outside the gene matches. The DNA for the CDR3 is TGTGCCAGCAGTTTCCCCCGGACAGGGGGCGGGGAGCTGTTTTTT. It specifies CASSFPRTGGGELFF. The whole variable domain, filled in from reference TRBV28 and TRBJ2-2, reads DVKVTQSSRYLVKRTGEKVFLECVQDMDHENMFWYRQDPGLGLRLIYFSYDVKMKEKGDIPEGYSVSREKKERFSLILESASTNQTSMYLCASSFPRTGGGELFFGEGSRLTVL.

The chain couples TRBV19 to TRBJ2-1; TRBD2 matches 14 bases. CDR1 and CDR2 (germline): LNHDA, SQIVND (reference sequence). The J segment lost 6 bases and the V segment lost 6 bases, leaving 4 bases of the junction unmatched. This CDR3 is 15 amino acids long. The CDR3 DNA reads as TGTGCCAGTAGACCCGGGACTAGCGGGAGCAATGAGCAGTTCTTC. As protein: CASRPGTSGSNEQFF.

The chain couples TRBV7-2 to TRBJ2-4; perhaps TRBD2 as D (5 bases). The length of the CDR3 is 15 residues. V lost 1 base and J 7 bases, leaving 14 bases between the germline ends. CDR1 and CDR2 (germline): SGHTA, FQGNSA. The CDR3 DNA reads TGTGCCAGCAGCTTAGGTCCCGCGGGTGAGAACATTCAGTACTTC. This gives the protein CASSLGPAGENIQYF.

V gene TRBV19 combines with J gene TRBJ1-4; TRBD1 matches at 8 bases. The germline V gene has CDR1 LNHDA and CDR2 SQIVND (reference sequence). This CDR3 is built from 14 residues. V was pared by 6 bases and J by 6 bases, with 6 bases of the junction left unmatched. In nucleotides, the CDR3 is TGTGCCAGTAGCCGACAGGGGATCTATGAAAAACTGTTTTTT. This gives the protein CASSRQGIYEKLFF.

V gene TRBV7-8 combines with J gene TRBJ2-7, with D tentatively TRBD2 (5 bases). V dropped 1 base and J dropped 0 bases, with 13 bases sitting between them. CDR1 and CDR2 (germline): SGHVS, FQNEAQ. The CDR3 is 16 amino acids. The CDR3 loop reads CASSLVQFGVSYEQYF. The CDR3 DNA is TGTGCCAGCAGCTTAGTACAGTTCGGGGTCTCCTACGAGCAGTACTTC.